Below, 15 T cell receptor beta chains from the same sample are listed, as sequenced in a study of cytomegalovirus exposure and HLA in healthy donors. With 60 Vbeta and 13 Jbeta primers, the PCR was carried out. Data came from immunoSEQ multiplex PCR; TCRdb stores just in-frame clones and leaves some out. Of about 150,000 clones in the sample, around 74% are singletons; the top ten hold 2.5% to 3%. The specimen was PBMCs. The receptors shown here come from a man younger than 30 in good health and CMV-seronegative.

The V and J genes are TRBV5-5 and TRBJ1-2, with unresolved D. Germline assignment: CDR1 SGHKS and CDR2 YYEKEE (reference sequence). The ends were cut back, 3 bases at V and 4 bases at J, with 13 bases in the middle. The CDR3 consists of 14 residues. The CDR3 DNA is TGTGCCAGCAGCTCGGAGGGAGGGTCCTATGGCTACACCTTC. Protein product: CASSSEGGSYGYTF. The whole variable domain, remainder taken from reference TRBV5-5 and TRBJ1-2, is DAGVTQSPTHLIKTRGQQVTLRCSPISGHKSVSWYQQVLGQGPQFIFQYYEKEERGRGNFPDRFSARQFPNYSSELNVNALLLGDSALYLCASSSEGGSYGYTFGSGTRLTVV.

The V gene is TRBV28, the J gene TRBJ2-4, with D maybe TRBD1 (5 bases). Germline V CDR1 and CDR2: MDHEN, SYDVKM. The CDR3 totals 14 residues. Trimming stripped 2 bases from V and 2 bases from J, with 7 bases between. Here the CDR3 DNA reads TGTGCCAGCAGTTTAAGGGGTTCCAAAAACATTCAGTACTTC. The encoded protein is CASSLRGSKNIQYF.

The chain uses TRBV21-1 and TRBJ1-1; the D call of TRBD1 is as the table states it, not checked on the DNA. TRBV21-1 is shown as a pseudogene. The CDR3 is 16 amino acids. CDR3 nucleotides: TGTGCCAGCAGCAAAAACAGGGGTCGGTATAACACTGAAGCTTTCTTT. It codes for CASSKNRGRYNTEAFF.

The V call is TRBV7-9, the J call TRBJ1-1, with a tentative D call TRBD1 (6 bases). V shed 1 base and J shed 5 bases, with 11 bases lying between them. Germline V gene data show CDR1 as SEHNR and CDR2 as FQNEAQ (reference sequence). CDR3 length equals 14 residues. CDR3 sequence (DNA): TGTGCCAGCAGCTTAGGCACAGGGCGGACTGAAGCTTTCTTT. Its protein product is CASSLGTGRTEAFF.

The CDR3 region has the DNA TGTGCCAGCAGCTTGGTCTACGTTCTTGGACAGGGGCACGGGGGCTACACCTTC. The encoded protein is CASSLVYVLGQGHGGYTF. The chain is built from TRBV5-4 and TRBJ1-2; 9 bases fit TRBD1. Trimming removed 0 bases from V and 8 bases from J; junction bases left unmatched: 17. Germline CDR1 is SGHNT and CDR2 is YYREEE (reference sequence). The length of the CDR3 is 18 residues. Full variable domain (rest looked up from reference TRBV5-4 and TRBJ1-2): ETGVTQSPTHLIKTRGQQVTLRCSSQSGHNTVSWYQQALGQGPQFIFQYYREEENGRGNFPPRFSGLQFPNYSSELNVNALELDDSALYLCASSLVYVLGQGHGGYTFGSGTRLTVV.

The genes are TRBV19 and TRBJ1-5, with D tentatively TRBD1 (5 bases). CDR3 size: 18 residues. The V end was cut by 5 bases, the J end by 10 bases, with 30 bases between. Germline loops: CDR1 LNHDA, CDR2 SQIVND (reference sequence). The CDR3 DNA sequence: TGTGCCAGTAGTGGATCTCGTTTAAGGCAGCGGGGGGTTGGACCCCAGCATTTT. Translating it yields CASSGSRLRQRGVGPQHF.

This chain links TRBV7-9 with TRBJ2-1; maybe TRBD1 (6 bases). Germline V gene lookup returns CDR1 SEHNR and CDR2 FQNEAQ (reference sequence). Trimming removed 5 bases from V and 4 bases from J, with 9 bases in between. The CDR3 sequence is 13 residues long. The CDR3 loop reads CASSPRGYNEQFF. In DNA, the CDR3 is TGTGCCAGCAGCCCCAGGGGTTACAATGAGCAGTTCTTC.

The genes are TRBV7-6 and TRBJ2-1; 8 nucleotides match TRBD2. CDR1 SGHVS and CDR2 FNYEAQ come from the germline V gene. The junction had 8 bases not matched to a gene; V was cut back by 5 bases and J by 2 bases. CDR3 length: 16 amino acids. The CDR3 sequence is CASSPLAGPAYNEQFF. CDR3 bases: TGTGCCAGCAGCCCGTTAGCGGGGCCCGCCTACAATGAGCAGTTCTTC.

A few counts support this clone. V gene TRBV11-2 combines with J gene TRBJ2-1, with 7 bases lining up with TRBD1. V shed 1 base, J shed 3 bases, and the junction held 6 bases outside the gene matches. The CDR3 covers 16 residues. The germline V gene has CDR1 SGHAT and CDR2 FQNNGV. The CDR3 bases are TGTGCCAGCAGCTTAGTCAGGGGGACACACTACAATGAGCAGTTCTTC. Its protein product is CASSLVRGTHYNEQFF.

CDR3 DNA sequence: TGTGCCTGGAGGGGAGGGGAGGCTGAAGCTTTCTTT. Encoded protein: CAWRGGEAEAFF. This sequence joins TRBV30 and TRBJ1-1, with D possibly TRBD1 on 5 matching bases. Germline CDR1 is GTSNPN and CDR2 is SVGIG (reference sequence). V was pared by 3 bases and J by 6 bases, with 11 bases between. The CDR3 sequence is 12 residues long.

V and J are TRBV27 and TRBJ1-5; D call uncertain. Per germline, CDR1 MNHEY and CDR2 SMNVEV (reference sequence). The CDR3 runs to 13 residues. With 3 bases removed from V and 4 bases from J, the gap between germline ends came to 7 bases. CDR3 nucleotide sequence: TGTGCCAGCAGTTTGAGGGAAAATCAGCCCCAGCATTTT. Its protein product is CASSLRENQPQHF.

The DNA of the CDR3 is TGCAGCGGGCAGGGGAGGGGAGGCTACACCTTC. Translated: CSGQGRGGYTF. V usage is TRBV29-1 and J usage is TRBJ1-2; D might be TRBD1 (6 bases). Germline V gene sequence: CDR1 SQVTM, CDR2 ANQGSEA. V gave up 7 bases and J gave up 8 bases, with 14 bases separating them. This CDR3 spans 11 amino acids. Full variable domain (remainder filled in from reference TRBV29-1 and TRBJ1-2): SAVISQKPSRDICQRGTSLTIQCQVDSQVTMMFWYRQQPGQSLTLIATANQGSEATYESGFVIDKFPISRPNLTFSTLTVSNMSPEDSSIYLCSGQGRGGYTFGSGTRLTVV.

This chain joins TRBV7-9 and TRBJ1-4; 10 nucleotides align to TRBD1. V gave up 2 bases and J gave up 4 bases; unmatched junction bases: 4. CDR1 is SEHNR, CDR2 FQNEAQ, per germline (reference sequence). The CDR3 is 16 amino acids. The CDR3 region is CASSLSWTGGNEKLFF. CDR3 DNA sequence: TGTGCCAGCAGCTTAAGTTGGACAGGGGGTAATGAAAAACTGTTTTTT.

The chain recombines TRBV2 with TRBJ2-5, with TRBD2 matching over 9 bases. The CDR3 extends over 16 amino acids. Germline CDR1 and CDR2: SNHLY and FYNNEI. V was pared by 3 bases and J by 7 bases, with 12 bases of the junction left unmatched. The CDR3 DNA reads TGTGCCAGCAGTGACACTAGCGGGCCCGGTCTTGGGACCCAGTACTTC. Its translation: CASSDTSGPGLGTQYF.

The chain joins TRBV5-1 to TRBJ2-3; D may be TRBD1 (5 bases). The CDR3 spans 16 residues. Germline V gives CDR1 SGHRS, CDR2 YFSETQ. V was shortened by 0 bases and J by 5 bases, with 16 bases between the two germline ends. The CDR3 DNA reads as TGCGCCAGCAGCTTGGAGTTCCACAGGAAAGGAGATACGCAGTATTTT. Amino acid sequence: CASSLEFHRKGDTQYF.